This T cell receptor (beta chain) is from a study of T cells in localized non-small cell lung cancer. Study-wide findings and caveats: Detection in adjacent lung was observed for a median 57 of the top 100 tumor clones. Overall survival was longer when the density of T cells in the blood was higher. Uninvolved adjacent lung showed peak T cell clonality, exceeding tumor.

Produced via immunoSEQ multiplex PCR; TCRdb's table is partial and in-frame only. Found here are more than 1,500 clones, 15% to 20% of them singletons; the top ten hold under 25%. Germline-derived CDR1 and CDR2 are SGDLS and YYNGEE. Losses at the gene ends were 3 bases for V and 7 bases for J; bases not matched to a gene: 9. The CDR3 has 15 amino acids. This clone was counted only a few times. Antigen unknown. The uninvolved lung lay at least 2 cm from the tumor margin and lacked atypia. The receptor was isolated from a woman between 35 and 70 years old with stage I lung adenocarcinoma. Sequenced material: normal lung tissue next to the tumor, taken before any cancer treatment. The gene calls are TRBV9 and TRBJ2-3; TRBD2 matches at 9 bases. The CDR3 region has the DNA TGTGCCAGCAGCGACGTAGGCGGGACTAGCAATACGCAGTATTTT. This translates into CASSDVGGTSNTQYF.